This entry concerns a single T cell receptor (beta chain). Its target is not known. The sample is drawn from a study of cytomegalovirus exposure and HLA in healthy donors. Overall study results and limits: Cytomegalovirus status was reportedly diagnosed by the classifier with high sensitivity and specificity. The investigators catalogued 164 TCR beta chains as cytomegalovirus-associated.

Trimming cost V 4 bases and J 1 base; bases outside gene matches: 2. The CDR3 spans 14 residues. Germline V CDR1 and CDR2: MNHNS, SASEGT. Amplification used 60 Vbeta primers and 13 Jbeta primers. Profiling relied on immunoSEQ multiplex PCR, and the TCRdb table lists in-frame clones only, not all of them. Of approximately 73,000 clones in the sample, roughly four fifths were seen once. Sequenced: PBMCs. The source is a man in his sixties or seventies in good health and CMV-seronegative. V usage is TRBV6-1 and J usage is TRBJ2-5; 8 positions match TRBD1. The CDR3 here is CASSAGQAQETQYF. CDR3 DNA sequence: TGTGCCAGCAGTGCGGGACAGGCCCAAGAGACCCAGTACTTC.